This T cell receptor (beta chain) stems from a study of post-analysis software for immune sequencing data. Study context: Relapsing-remitting, secondary progressive and progressive-relapsing forms made up the multiple sclerosis disease courses. The study, taken as a whole, reports: Patients carried a handful of TRBV segments more frequently than controls did, and TRBV5-6, TRBV5-1 and TRBV20-1 were among them. Patients with multiple sclerosis recorded significantly lower normalized Chao1 diversity than controls, the study found.

A few counts support this clonotype. The antigen remains unidentified. V trimming: 2 bases; J trimming: 6 bases; junction bases outside the gene matches: 9. The germline V gene encodes CDR1 SNHLY and CDR2 FYNNEI. The CDR3 extends over 15 amino acids. Unique-molecular-identifier-tagged TCR beta cDNA libraries were used. The T cell input of roughly 1 to 11 million gave about half a million cDNA molecules. A single record per CDR3 protein comes from TCRdb applying MiXCR to the PCR reads. Of fewer than 850,000 distinct CDR3 sequences in the sample, 25% to 30% were seen once. The TCR comes from a girl between 10 and 17 years old with multiple sclerosis. Sequencing used blood. The chain is built from TRBV2 and TRBJ1-2; the match to TRBD1 covers 7 bases. CDR3 in DNA: TGTGCCAGCAGTGAACCCGAGGGGGCGATTCATGGCTACACCTTC. Amino acid sequence: CASSEPEGAIHGYTF.